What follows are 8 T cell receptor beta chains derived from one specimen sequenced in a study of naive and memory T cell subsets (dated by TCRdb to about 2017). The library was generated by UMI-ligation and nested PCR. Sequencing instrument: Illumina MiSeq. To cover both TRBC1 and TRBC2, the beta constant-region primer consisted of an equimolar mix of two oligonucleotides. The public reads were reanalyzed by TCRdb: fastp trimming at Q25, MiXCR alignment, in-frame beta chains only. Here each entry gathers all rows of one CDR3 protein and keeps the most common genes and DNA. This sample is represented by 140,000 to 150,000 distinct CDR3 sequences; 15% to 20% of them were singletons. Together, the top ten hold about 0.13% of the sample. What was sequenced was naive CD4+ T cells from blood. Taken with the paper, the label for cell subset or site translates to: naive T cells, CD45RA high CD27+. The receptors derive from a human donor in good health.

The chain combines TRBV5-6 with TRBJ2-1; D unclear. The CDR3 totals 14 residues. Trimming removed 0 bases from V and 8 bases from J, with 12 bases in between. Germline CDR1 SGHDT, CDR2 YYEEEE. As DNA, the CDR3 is TGTGCCAGCAGCTTGGGTGGTACTACCCATGAGCAGTTCTTC. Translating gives CASSLGGTTHEQFF.

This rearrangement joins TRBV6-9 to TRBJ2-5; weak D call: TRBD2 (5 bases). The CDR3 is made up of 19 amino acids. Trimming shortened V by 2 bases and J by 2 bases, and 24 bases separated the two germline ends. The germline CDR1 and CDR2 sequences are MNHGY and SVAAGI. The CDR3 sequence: CASSYTGILGLKKQETQYF. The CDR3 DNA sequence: TGTGCCAGCAGTTATACCGGGATACTCGGACTCAAGAAACAAGAGACCCAGTACTTC.

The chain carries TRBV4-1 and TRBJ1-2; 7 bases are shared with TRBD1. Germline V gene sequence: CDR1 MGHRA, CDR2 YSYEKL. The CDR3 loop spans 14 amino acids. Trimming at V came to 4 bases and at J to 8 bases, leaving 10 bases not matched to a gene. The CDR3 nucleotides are TGCGCCAGCAGCCTCCAGACAGGGCCTTTAGGCTACACCTTC. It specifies CASSLQTGPLGYTF.

CDR3 sequence reads: CASSDGDEKLFF. CDR3 sequence (DNA): TGTGCCAGCAGTGACGGGGATGAAAAACTGTTTTTT. The V gene is TRBV2, the J gene TRBJ1-4; D uncertain. Trimming took 3 bases from V and 6 from J, leaving 5 bases between them. Germline V gene sequence: CDR1 SNHLY, CDR2 FYNNEI. The CDR3 contains 12 residues.

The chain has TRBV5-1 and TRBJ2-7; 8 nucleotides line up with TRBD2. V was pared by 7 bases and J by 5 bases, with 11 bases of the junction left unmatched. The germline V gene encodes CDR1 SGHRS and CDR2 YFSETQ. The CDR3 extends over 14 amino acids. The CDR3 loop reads CASRDTGGPDEQYF. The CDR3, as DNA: TGCGCCAGCCGGGATACGGGAGGGCCTGACGAGCAGTACTTC.

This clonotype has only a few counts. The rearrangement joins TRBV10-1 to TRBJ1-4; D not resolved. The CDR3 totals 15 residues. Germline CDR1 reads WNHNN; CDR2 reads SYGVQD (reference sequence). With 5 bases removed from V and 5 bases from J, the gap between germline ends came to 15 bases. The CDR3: CASSPRHRTNEKLFF. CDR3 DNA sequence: TGCGCCAGCAGTCCAAGACACAGAACAAATGAAAAACTGTTTTTT.

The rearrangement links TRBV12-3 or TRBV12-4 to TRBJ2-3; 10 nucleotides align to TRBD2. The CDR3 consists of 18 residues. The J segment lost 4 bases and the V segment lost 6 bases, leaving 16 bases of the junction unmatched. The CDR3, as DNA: TGTGCCAGCAGCCCCCTTCGGGGTCTAGCGGGAGAGTCAGATACGCAGTATTTT. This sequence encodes CASSPLRGLAGESDTQYF.

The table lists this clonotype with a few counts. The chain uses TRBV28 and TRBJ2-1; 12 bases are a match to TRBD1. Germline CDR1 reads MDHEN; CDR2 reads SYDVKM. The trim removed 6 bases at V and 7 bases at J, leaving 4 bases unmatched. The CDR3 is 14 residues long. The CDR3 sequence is CASRPGQGANEQFF. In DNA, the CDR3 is TGTGCCAGCAGACCGGGACAGGGGGCTAATGAGCAGTTCTTC.